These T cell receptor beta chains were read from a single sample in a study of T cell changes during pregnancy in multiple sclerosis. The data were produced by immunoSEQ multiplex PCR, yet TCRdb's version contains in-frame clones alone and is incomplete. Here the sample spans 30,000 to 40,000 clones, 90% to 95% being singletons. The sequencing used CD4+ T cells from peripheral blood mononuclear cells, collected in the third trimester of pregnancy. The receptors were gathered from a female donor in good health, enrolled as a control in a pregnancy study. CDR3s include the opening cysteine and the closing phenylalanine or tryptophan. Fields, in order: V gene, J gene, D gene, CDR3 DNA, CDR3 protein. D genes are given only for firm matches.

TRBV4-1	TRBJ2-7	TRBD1	TGCGCCAGCAGCCAAGTTCTCGGGGACAGGGGGCCTAACGAGCAGTACTTC	CASSQVLGDRGPNEQYF
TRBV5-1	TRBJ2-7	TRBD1	TGCGCCAGCAGCGAGACAGGGGGTTACGAGCAGTACTTC	CASSETGGYEQYF
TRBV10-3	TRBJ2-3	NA	TGTGCCATCAGTGACCCGACAGGACGGGCAGATACGCAGTATTTT	CAISDPTGRADTQYF
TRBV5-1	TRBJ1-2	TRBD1	TGCGCCAGCAGGCAGGTAGGGACAGGAAATGGCTACACCTTC	CASRQVGTGNGYTF
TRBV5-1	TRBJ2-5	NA	TGCGCCAGCAGCTTGGCCGGGGGATCCCTAGAGACCCAGTACTTC	CASSLAGGSLETQYF
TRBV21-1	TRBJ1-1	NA	TGTGCCAGCAGCAACGGTGGGGGCAACACTGAAGCTTTCTTT	CASSNGGGNTEAFF
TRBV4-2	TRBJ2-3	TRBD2	TGTGCCAGCAGCCAAGACGGGCTAGCGGGAGAACCAGGAGATACGCAGTATTTT	CASSQDGLAGEPGDTQYF
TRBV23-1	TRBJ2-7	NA	TGCGCCAGCAGTCAATATAACGACGGCCTAGACTACGAGCAGTACTTC	CASSQYNDGLDYEQYF
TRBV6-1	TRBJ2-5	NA	TGTGCCAGCAGTGGCGGACAGCTTCAAGAGACCCAGTACTTC	CASSGGQLQETQYF
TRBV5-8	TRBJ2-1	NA	TGTGCCAGCAGCCCGAAAGGGGATAGCTCCTACAATGAGCAGTTCTTC	CASSPKGDSSYNEQFF
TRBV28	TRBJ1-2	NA	TGTGCCAGCAGTTTCTCGGGCTATGGCTACACCTTC	CASSFSGYGYTF
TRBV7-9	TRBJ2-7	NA	TGTGCCAGCAGCTTAAGCTTCGAGCAGTACTTC	CASSLSFEQYF
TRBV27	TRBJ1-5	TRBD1	TGTGCCAGCAGTTTGGGACAGGGTTTTCAGCCCCAGCATTTT	CASSLGQGFQPQHF
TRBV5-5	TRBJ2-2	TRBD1	TGTGCCAGCAGCTTTACCCAGGGGGCCACCGGGGAGCTGTTTTTT	CASSFTQGATGELFF